This entry lists 2 T cell receptor beta chains sequenced from one sample in a study of blood T cell repertoires in COVID-19. Clones were read by immunoSEQ multiplex PCR, and TCRdb kept only the in-frame ones, dropping some. The sample contains approximately 10,000 clones, about 86% of which appear only once. The sequencing input was peripheral blood. The source is a human donor in a cohort sampled during active COVID-19.

The rearrangement uses TRBV3-1 (or the pseudogene TRBV3-2) and TRBJ2-1; D is ambiguous. The CDR3 consists of 12 residues. In germline, CDR1 is LGHDT, CDR2 YNNKEL (reference sequence). Trimming removed 1 base from V and 9 bases from J, with 7 bases in between. In nucleotides, the CDR3 is TGTGCCAGCAGCCAAGTTCATAGTGAGCAGTTCTTC. Translated, it gives CASSQVHSEQFF.

This rearrangement joins TRBV27 to TRBJ2-3, with 11 bases matching TRBD2. Germline V gives CDR1 MNHEY, CDR2 SMNVEV (reference sequence). V was pared by 7 bases and J by 2 bases, with 14 bases of the junction left unmatched. The CDR3 is made up of 18 amino acids. CDR3 protein: CASTALPGTSGFTDTQYF. The CDR3 DNA reads as TGTGCCAGCACCGCCCTCCCTGGGACTAGCGGCTTCACAGATACGCAGTATTTT.